This T cell receptor (beta chain) was sequenced during a study of T cells in Graves' hyperthyroidism and ophthalmopathy. The TCR beta CDR3 regions underwent amplification using RNA transcripts as the source. Initially, a first-round RT-PCR of the TCR CDR3 employed the HTBI primer set. TCRdb re-called the multiplex PCR reads with MiXCR, one entry per CDR3 protein. This sample has around 210,000 distinct CDR3 sequences, with 17% found just once. Many counts were recorded for this clonotype. The CDR3 consists of 13 residues. V lost 1 base and J lost 10, with 11 bases in between. The germline gives CDR1 SGHVS, CDR2 FQNEAQ.

Sequencing was performed on blood. The TCR originated in a woman in her 50s with Graves' hyperthyroidism. The chain joins TRBV7-8 to TRBJ2-1, with D tentatively TRBD1 or TRBD2 (5 bases each). CDR3 loop: CASSLELGREQFF. In DNA, the CDR3 is TGTGCCAGCAGCTTAGAGTTGGGACGAGAGCAGTTCTTC.